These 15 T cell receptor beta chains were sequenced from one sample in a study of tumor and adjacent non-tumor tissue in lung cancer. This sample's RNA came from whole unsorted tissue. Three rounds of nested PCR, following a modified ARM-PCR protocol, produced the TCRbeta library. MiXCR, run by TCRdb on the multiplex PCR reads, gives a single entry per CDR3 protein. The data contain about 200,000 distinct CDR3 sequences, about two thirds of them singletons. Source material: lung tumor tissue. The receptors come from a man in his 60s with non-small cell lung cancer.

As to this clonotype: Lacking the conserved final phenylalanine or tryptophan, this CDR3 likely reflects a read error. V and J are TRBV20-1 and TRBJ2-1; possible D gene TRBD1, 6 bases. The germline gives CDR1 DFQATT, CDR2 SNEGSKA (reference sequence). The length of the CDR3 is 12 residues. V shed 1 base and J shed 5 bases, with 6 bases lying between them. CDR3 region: CSARGGHNEQFI. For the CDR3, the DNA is TGCAGTGCTAGAGGGGGGCACAATGAGCAGTTCATC.

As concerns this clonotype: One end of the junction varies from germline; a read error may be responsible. The CDR3 DNA sequence: TGCAGTGCTAGGGACCCCGGGAGTATAGCTAACTATGGCTACATCTTT. The encoded protein is CSARDPGSIANYGYIF. The chain couples TRBV20-1 to TRBJ1-2, with D unclear. In germline, CDR1 is DFQATT, CDR2 SNEGSKA (reference sequence). This CDR3 has 16 amino acids.

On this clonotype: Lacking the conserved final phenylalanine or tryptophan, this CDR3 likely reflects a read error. The CDR3 sequence is CSVGTEGTEAFL. In DNA form, the CDR3 reads TGCAGTGTTGGGACAGAGGGCACTGAAGCTTTCTTG. The V call is TRBV29-1, the J call TRBJ1-1; 7 nucleotides match TRBD1. The length of the CDR3 is 12 residues. Looked up from germline, CDR1 is SQVTM and CDR2 is ANQGSEA.

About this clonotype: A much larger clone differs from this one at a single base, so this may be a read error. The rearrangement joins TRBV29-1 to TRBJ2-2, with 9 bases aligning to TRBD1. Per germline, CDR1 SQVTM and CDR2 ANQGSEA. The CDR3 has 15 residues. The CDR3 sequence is CIVRITGGNTGELFF. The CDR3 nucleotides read TGCATCGTTAGAATAACAGGGGGCAACACCGGGGAGCTGTTTTTT.

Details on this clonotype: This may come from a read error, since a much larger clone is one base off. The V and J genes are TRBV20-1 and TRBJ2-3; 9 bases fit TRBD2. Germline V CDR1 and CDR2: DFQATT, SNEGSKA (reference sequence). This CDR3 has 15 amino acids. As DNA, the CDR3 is TGCAGTGCCGTTAGCGGGGGAGTCAGCACAGATATGCAGTATTTT. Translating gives CSAVSGGVSTDMQYF.

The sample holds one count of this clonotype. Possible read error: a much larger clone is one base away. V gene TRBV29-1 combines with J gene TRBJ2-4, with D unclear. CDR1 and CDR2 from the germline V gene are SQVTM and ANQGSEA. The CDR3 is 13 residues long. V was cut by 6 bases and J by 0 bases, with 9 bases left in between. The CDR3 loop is CSVQEIAKNIQYF. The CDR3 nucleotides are TGCAGCGTGCAGGAAATAGCCAAAAACATTCAGTACTTC.

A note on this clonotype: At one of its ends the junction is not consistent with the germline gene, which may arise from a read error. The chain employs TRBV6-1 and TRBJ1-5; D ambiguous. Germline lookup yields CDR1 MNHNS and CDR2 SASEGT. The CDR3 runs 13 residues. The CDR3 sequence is CAGDRGDNQTRYF. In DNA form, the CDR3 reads TGTGCCGGAGATCGGGGAGACAATCAGACCCGGTATTTT.

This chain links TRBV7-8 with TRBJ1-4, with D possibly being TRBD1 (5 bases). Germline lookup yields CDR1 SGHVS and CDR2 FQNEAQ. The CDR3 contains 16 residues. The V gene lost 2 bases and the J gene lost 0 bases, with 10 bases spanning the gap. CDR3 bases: TGTGCCAGCAGCTTACCACAGGCTGCAACTAATGAAAAACTGTTTTTT. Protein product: CASSLPQAATNEKLFF.

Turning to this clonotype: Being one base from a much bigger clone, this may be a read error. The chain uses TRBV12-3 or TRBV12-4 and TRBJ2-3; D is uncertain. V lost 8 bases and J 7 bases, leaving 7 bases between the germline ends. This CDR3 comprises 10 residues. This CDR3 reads CASCMNTQYF. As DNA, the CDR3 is TGTGCCAGCTGTATGAATACGCAGTATTTT.

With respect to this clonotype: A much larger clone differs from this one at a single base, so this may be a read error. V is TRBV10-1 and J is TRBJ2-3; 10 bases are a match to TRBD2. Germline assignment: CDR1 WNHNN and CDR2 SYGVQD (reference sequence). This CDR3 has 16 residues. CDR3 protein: CASSETSGTVTDTRYF. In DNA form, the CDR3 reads TGCGCCAGCAGTGAGACTAGCGGGACTGTCACAGATACGCGGTATTTT.

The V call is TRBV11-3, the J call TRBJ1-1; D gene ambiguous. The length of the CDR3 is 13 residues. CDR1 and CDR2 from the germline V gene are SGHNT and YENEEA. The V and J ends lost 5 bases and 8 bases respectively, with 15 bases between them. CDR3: CASSMDRRLEAFF. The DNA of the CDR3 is TGTGCCAGCAGCATGGACCGGCGGTTAGAAGCTTTCTTT.

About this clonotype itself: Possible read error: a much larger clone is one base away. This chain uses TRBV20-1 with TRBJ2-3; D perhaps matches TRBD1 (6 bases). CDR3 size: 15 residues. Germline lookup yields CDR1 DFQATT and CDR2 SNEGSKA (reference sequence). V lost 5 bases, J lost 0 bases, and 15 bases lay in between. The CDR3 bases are TGCAGTGCTCGTCCAGGGACAACTAGCACAGATACGCAGTATTTT. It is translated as CSARPGTTSTDTQYF.

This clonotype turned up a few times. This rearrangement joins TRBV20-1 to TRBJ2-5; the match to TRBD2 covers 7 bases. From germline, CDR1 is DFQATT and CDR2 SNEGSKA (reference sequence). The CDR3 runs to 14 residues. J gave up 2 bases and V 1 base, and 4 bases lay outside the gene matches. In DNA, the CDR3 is TGCAGTGCTAGAGGGGCTAGCGGACAAGAGACCCAGTACTTC. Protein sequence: CSARGASGQETQYF.

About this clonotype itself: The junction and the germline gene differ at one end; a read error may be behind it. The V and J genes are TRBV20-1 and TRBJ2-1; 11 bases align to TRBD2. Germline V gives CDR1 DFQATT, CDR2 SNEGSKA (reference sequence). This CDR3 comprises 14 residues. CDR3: CSAGTSGGYNEQIF. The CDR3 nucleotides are TGCAGTGCTGGGACTAGCGGTGGTTACAATGAGCAGATCTTC.

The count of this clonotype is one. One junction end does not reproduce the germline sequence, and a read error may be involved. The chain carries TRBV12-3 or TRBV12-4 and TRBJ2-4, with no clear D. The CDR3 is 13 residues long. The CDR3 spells CTSSLLAADIQHF. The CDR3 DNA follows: TGTACCAGCAGTTTACTGGCCGCCGACATTCAGCACTTC.